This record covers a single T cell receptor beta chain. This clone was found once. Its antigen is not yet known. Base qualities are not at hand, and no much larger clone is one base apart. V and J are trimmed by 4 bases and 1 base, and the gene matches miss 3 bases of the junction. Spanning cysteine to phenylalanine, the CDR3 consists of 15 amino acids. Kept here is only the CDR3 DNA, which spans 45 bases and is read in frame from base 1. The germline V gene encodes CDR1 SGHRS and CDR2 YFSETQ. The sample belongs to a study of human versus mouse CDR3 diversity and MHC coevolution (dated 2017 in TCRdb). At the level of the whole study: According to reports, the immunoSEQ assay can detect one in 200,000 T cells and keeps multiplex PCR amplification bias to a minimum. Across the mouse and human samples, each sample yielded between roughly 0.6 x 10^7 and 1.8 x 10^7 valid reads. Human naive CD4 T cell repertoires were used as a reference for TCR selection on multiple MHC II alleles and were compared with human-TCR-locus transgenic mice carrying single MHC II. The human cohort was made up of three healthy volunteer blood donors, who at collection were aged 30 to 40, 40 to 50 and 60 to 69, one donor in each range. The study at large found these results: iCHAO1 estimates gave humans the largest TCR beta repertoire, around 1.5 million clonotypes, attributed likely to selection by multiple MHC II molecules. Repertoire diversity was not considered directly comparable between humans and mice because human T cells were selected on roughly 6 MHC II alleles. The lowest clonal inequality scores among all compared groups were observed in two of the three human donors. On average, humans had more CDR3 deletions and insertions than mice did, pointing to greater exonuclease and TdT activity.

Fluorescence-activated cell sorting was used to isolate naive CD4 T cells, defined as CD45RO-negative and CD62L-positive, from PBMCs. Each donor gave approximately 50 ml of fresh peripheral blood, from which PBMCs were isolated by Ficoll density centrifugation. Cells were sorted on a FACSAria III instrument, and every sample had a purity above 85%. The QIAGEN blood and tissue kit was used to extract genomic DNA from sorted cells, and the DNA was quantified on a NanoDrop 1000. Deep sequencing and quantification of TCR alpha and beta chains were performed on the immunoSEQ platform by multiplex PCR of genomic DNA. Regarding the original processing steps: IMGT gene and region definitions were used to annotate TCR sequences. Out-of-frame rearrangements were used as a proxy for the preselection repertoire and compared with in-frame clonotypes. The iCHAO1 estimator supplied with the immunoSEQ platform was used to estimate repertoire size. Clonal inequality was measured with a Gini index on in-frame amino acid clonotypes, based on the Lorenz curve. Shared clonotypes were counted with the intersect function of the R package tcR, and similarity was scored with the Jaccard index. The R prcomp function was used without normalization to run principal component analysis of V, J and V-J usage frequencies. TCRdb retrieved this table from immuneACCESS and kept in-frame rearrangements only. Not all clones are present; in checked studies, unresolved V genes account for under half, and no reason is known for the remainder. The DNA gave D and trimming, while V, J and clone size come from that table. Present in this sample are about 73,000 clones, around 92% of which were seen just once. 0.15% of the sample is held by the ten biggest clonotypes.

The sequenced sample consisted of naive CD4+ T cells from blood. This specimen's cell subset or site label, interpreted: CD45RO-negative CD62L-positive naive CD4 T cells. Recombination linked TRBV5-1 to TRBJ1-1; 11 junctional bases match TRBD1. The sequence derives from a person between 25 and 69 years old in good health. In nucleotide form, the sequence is TGCGCCAGCAGCCCGGACAGGGGGCGGAACACTGAAGCTTTCTTT. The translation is CASSPDRGRNTEAFF. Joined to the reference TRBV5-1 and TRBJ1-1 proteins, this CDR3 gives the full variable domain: KAGVTQTPRYLIKTRGQQVTLSCSPISGHRSVSWYQQTPGQGLQFLFEYFSETQRNKGNFPGRFSGRQFSNSRSEMNVSTLELGDSALYLCASSPDRGRNTEAFFGQGTRLTVV.